The clone carrying this T cell receptor (beta chain) showed up many times. Its antigen is as yet unknown. Being off target in a library aimed at alpha chains, this beta chain has a size of little meaning. Regarding time point: sample taken at primary tumor resection. No cell sorting; template was whole RNA from tumor, lung tissue or PBMC. This sample is part of a study of spatial heterogeneity in lung cancer. Study-wide points: In tumor T cells, estimated coverage reached around 7% for alpha chains and approximately 13% for beta chains. Counts of expanded alpha and beta TCRs within tumors tracked the tumor nonsynonymous mutation count.

The germline gives CDR1 MDHEN, CDR2 SYDVKM. This CDR3 contains 15 residues. J was trimmed by 4 bases and V by 5 bases; bases with no gene match: 8. TCRdb used MiXCR to reprocess the 5' RACE reads, holding one entry per CDR3 protein. The table shows about 8,100 distinct CDR3 sequences, with approximately 13% occurring only once. This chain connects TRBV28 to TRBJ1-2; 9 bases align to TRBD1. Sequencing was performed on lung tumor tissue, taken at surgery. This receptor was taken from a male donor with early-stage non-small cell lung cancer. The CDR3 DNA is TGTGCCAGCAGTCCCCGACAGGGGGAAACCTATGGCTACACCTTC. Its protein is CASSPRQGETYGYTF.